The clone carrying this TCR beta chain was recorded at least ten times. The sample comes from a study of neurological immune-mediated disorders. Each CDR3 protein is one row after TCRdb ran MiXCR on the 5' RACE reads. The sample holds 65,000 to 70,000 distinct CDR3 sequences, 4.1% seen once. The sequence came from a man aged 50-59 years with multiple sclerosis. Input material: PBMCs.

The CDR3 DNA reads as TGTGCCAGCAGCTTGGGGGGGGTTCCGGATACGCAGTATTTT. Its translation is CASSLGGVPDTQYF. V is TRBV7-2 and J is TRBJ2-3; TRBD2 matches 7 bases. Trimming cost V 3 bases and J 6 bases; bases outside gene matches: 6. This CDR3 has 14 amino acids. Germline CDR1 and CDR2: SGHTA and FQGNSA.